A selection of T cell receptor beta chains follows, all from one sample in a study of blood T cells in healthy people across ages. From the 5' RACE reads, TCRdb called clonotypes with MiXCR, one entry per CDR3 protein. The sample has about 1,400,000 distinct CDR3 sequences; 42% are singletons. Sample: blood. Receptors were obtained from a young woman in good health. CDR3s include the opening cysteine and the closing phenylalanine or tryptophan.

j_gene: TRBJ1-2; v_gene: TRBV20-1; CDR3aa: CSASWSRSGGYTF
j_gene: TRBJ2-7; v_gene: TRBV6-1; CDR3aa: CASSEAGEGAYEQYF
j_gene: TRBJ2-7; v_gene: TRBV27; CDR3aa: CASSSGNNEQYF
j_gene: TRBJ2-5; v_gene: TRBV9; CDR3aa: CASSEISGGLQETQYF
j_gene: TRBJ2-3; v_gene: TRBV28; CDR3aa: CASSQSLLGDTQYF
j_gene: TRBJ2-4; v_gene: TRBV6-1; CDR3aa: CASSENPGLGTSIQYF
j_gene: TRBJ1-1; v_gene: TRBV10-2; CDR3aa: CASSGALNTEAFF
j_gene: TRBJ2-3; v_gene: TRBV9; CDR3aa: CASSAPGGPTDTRYF
j_gene: TRBJ2-3; v_gene: TRBV21-1; CDR3aa: CASSKRGTDTQYF
j_gene: TRBJ2-6; v_gene: TRBV29-1; CDR3aa: CSVTGFSSGANVLTF
j_gene: TRBJ2-2; v_gene: TRBV6-6; CDR3aa: CASSYARGTNTGELFF
j_gene: TRBJ1-5; v_gene: TRBV5-1; CDR3aa: CASSLGLGDPYGNQLQHF
j_gene: TRBJ2-6; v_gene: TRBV7-9; CDR3aa: CASSVWTSGANVLTF
j_gene: TRBJ1-1; v_gene: TRBV29-1; CDR3aa: CGVGEGMNTEAFF
j_gene: TRBJ2-1; v_gene: TRBV9; CDR3aa: CASSVELAGGREQFF
j_gene: TRBJ1-1; v_gene: TRBV7-6; CDR3aa: CASSLTGGTTGGGEAFF
j_gene: TRBJ2-1; v_gene: TRBV4-1; CDR3aa: CASRAGTPYNEQFF
j_gene: TRBJ2-7; v_gene: TRBV27; CDR3aa: CASSSTGAVEQYF
j_gene: TRBJ2-3; v_gene: TRBV20-1; CDR3aa: CSAGREGTTDTQYF
j_gene: TRBJ2-7; v_gene: TRBV12-3/TRBV12-4; CDR3aa: CASSIQGGSYEQYF
j_gene: TRBJ2-1; v_gene: TRBV5-1; CDR3aa: CASSLTGREGGEQFF
j_gene: TRBJ2-7; v_gene: TRBV7-9; CDR3aa: CASCPTGQAYEQYF
j_gene: TRBJ2-2; v_gene: TRBV6-5; CDR3aa: CASSPLRRELFF
j_gene: TRBJ2-5; v_gene: TRBV12-3/TRBV12-4; CDR3aa: CASSLRLLGGGLGDEQYF
j_gene: TRBJ2-3; v_gene: TRBV11-2; CDR3aa: CASSPQSSDTQYF
j_gene: TRBJ1-1; v_gene: TRBV9; CDR3aa: CASSADSRDEAFF
j_gene: TRBJ1-2; v_gene: TRBV20-1; CDR3aa: CSASNPAANYGYTF
j_gene: TRBJ2-1; v_gene: TRBV5-1; CDR3aa: CASSRGTSGGYEQFF
j_gene: TRBJ1-5; v_gene: TRBV12-3/TRBV12-4; CDR3aa: CASRDGEGNQPQHF
j_gene: TRBJ2-1; v_gene: TRBV10-3; CDR3aa: CAISAQTSGVYNEQFF
j_gene: TRBJ2-1; v_gene: TRBV15; CDR3aa: CATSRDRGHYNEQFF
j_gene: TRBJ2-1; v_gene: TRBV6-1; CDR3aa: CASSTLAGVSNERFF
j_gene: TRBJ2-1; v_gene: TRBV4-2; CDR3aa: CASSQEGDLYNEQFF
j_gene: TRBJ2-1; v_gene: TRBV14; CDR3aa: CASSQAILAGWDEQFF
j_gene: TRBJ2-7; v_gene: TRBV29-1; CDR3aa: CSVLPGLSSYEQYF
j_gene: TRBJ2-7; v_gene: TRBV25-1; CDR3aa: CASGDTGVEQYF
j_gene: TRBJ1-2; v_gene: TRBV6-5; CDR3aa: CASSYSTGTSNYGYTF
j_gene: TRBJ2-5; v_gene: TRBV29-1; CDR3aa: CSVILSVETQYF
j_gene: TRBJ1-2; v_gene: TRBV5-1; CDR3aa: CASSLDPFGGYTF
j_gene: TRBJ1-5; v_gene: TRBV7-8; CDR3aa: CASSSPPGQGALGNQPQHF
j_gene: TRBJ1-4; v_gene: TRBV6-7; CDR3aa: CASSYRRTGPGEKLFF
j_gene: TRBJ2-5; v_gene: TRBV7-2; CDR3aa: CASSTDSSGRTQYF
j_gene: TRBJ2-1; v_gene: TRBV5-1; CDR3aa: CASRGRLTYNEQFF
j_gene: TRBJ2-7; v_gene: TRBV11-2; CDR3aa: CASSPDVLAGVEQYF
j_gene: TRBJ1-6; v_gene: TRBV11-1; CDR3aa: CASSLGPLNSPLHF
j_gene: TRBJ2-7; v_gene: TRBV7-2; CDR3aa: CASSPQSWFRYEQYF
j_gene: TRBJ2-7; v_gene: TRBV6-1; CDR3aa: CASREAPTGGRYEQYF
j_gene: TRBJ2-7; v_gene: TRBV20-1; CDR3aa: CSARLAVYEQYF
j_gene: TRBJ2-7; v_gene: TRBV7-3; CDR3aa: CASSLGRSDYEQYF
j_gene: TRBJ2-7; v_gene: TRBV14; CDR3aa: CASGQRSYEQYF
j_gene: TRBJ2-1; v_gene: TRBV29-1; CDR3aa: CSVGGLALNEQFF
j_gene: .; v_gene: TRBV20-1; CDR3aa: CSGGEGTSGRETQYF
j_gene: TRBJ1-2; v_gene: TRBV20-1; CDR3aa: CSARDAGGPGDYGYTF
j_gene: TRBJ2-1; v_gene: TRBV29-1; CDR3aa: CSVRTLGGRAAGIVYNEQFF
j_gene: TRBJ2-7; v_gene: TRBV27; CDR3aa: CASSLSPGNERYF